The rows below give T cell receptor beta chains drawn from one sample of a study of blood T cell repertoires in COVID-19. Data came from immunoSEQ multiplex PCR; TCRdb stores just in-frame clones and leaves some out. The data hold roughly 170,000 clones, with 60% to 80% observed a single time. The sequenced sample consisted of peripheral blood. The source is a woman aged 65 to 85 with acute or convalescent COVID-19. CDR3s include the opening cysteine and the closing phenylalanine or tryptophan. A D gene is named only where the DNA matches it firmly. Size is omitted from some rows. Given values are once, few, many or a class for expanded clones.

j_call | d_call | clone_size | v_call | cdr3_aa | cdr3_nt
TRBJ1-5 | TRBD1 | NA | TRBV6-1 | CASSDGQGRRHF | TGTGCCAGCAGTGACGGACAGGGAAGAAGGCATTTT
TRBJ2-3 | TRBD2 | NA | TRBV5-1 | CASSLLAGADTQYF | TGCGCCAGCAGCTTACTAGCGGGAGCAGATACGCAGTATTTT
TRBJ1-2 | NA | NA | TRBV19 | CASSTSGGAVQNGYIF | TGTGCCAGTAGTACCAGCGGCGGGGCCGTACAGAATGGCTACATCTTC
TRBJ2-5 | NA | NA | TRBV30 | CAWATGNQETQYF | TGTGCCTGGGCCACAGGGAACCAAGAGACCCAGTACTTC
TRBJ1-4 | TRBD1 | NA | TRBV10-1 | CASAPGGREKLFF | TGCGCCAGTGCTCCAGGGGGCCGTGAAAAACTGTTTTTT
TRBJ1-2 | NA | NA | TRBV1 | CTSKVGEGNYGYTF | NA
TRBJ2-1 | NA | once | TRBV27 | CASSLTVSPYNEQFF | TGTGCCAGCAGCCTCACAGTCTCCCCCTACAATGAGCAGTTCTTC
TRBJ2-7 | NA | NA | TRBV20-1 | CSASFSSAGYEQYF | TGCAGTGCTAGTTTCAGCTCGGCAGGGTACGAGCAGTACTTC
TRBJ1-1 | TRBD1 | NA | TRBV5-6 | CASRATGGSTEAFF | TGTGCCAGCAGGGCGACAGGGGGCTCCACTGAAGCTTTCTTT
TRBJ2-4 | NA | few | TRBV12-3/TRBV12-4 | CASSLAHEGYLYF | TGTGCCAGCAGTTTAGCCCATGAGGGTTATCTCTACTTC
TRBJ2-5 | TRBD2 | NA | TRBV7-7 | CASSSGLAGVIQETQYF | TGTGCCAGCAGCTCCGGACTAGCGGGAGTGATCCAAGAGACCCAGTACTTC
TRBJ1-1 | NA | NA | TRBV5-1 | CASSVGQSRGTEAFF | TGCGCCAGCAGCGTAGGACAGTCAAGGGGCACTGAAGCTTTCTTT
TRBJ1-6 | TRBD1 | NA | TRBV5-4 | CASSKDRDSRNSPLHF | TGTGCCAGCAGCAAGGACCGGGACAGCCGTAATTCACCCCTCCACTTT
TRBJ2-1 | TRBD2 | once | TRBV11-3 | CASSLGGAGENEQFF | TGTGCCAGCAGCTTAGGAGGGGCGGGAGAGAATGAGCAGTTCTTC
TRBJ2-2 | NA | NA | TRBV2 | CASGAYGELFF | TGTGCCAGCGGTGCGTACGGGGAGCTGTTTTTT
TRBJ1-4 | TRBD1 | NA | TRBV4-1 | CASSPGTGGAGLFF | TGCGCCAGCAGCCCTGGGACAGGGGGCGCGGGACTGTTTTTT
TRBJ1-2 | NA | NA | TRBV5-4 | CASSFQGPGVYGYTF | TGTGCCAGCAGCTTTCAGGGGCCCGGCGTCTATGGCTACACCTTC
TRBJ2-7 | NA | NA | TRBV3-1/TRBV3-2 | CASSQGNSPYYEQYF | TGTGCCAGCAGCCAAGGCAACAGCCCCTACTACGAGCAGTACTTC
TRBJ2-5 | TRBD1 | NA | TRBV19 | CASGQGRKVTQYF | TGTGCCAGTGGACAGGGCCGTAAAGTGACCCAGTACTTC
TRBJ2-2 | TRBD1 | NA | TRBV5-6 | CASSSGQGAYGGELFF | TGTGCCAGCAGCTCGGGACAGGGGGCGTATGGCGGGGAGCTGTTTTTT
TRBJ1-1 | NA | NA | TRBV29-1 | CSVGARGRWNTEAFF | TGCAGCGTTGGGGCCAGGGGAAGGTGGAACACTGAAGCTTTCTTT
TRBJ2-1 | TRBD2 | few | TRBV7-9 | CASSFGSGRAGNEQFF | TGTGCCAGCAGCTTTGGTAGCGGGAGGGCCGGCAATGAGCAGTTCTTC
TRBJ2-7 | NA | NA | TRBV29-1 | CSVVIGGYEQYF | TGCAGCGTTGTTATCGGGGGCTACGAGCAGTACTTC
TRBJ2-7 | NA | NA | TRBV7-8 | CASSLGGWNEQYF | TGTGCCAGCAGCTTGGGGGGATGGAACGAGCAGTACTTC
TRBJ2-4 | NA | NA | TRBV15 | CATSRGGSPNKNIQYF | TGTGCCACCAGCAGAGGAGGGTCTCCAAATAAAAACATTCAGTACTTC
TRBJ2-7 | TRBD1 | NA | TRBV9 | CASSARDRGLVEQYF | TGTGCCAGCAGCGCCCGGGACAGAGGCTTGGTAGAGCAGTACTTC
TRBJ2-6 | TRBD1 | NA | TRBV3-1/TRBV3-2 | CASSRTQGAYSGANVLTF | TGTGCCAGCAGCCGTACCCAGGGGGCCTACTCTGGGGCCAACGTCCTGACTTTC
TRBJ1-4 | NA | NA | TRBV25-1 | CASSKAGTSNEKLFF | TGTGCCAGCTCAAAAGCCGGGACTTCCAATGAAAAACTGTTTTTT
TRBJ2-1 | TRBD1 | NA | TRBV14 | CASSQEFMGWTGRSNEQFF | TGTGCCAGCAGCCAAGAGTTTATGGGCTGGACAGGTAGATCCAATGAGCAGTTCTTC
TRBJ2-1 | TRBD2 | once | TRBV11-2 | CASSLGLAGTDEQFF | TGTGCCAGCAGCCTGGGACTAGCGGGCACGGATGAGCAGTTCTTC
TRBJ2-2 | TRBD2 | NA | TRBV29-1 | CSVASGINGELFF | TGCAGCGTTGCCAGCGGGATCAACGGGGAGCTGTTTTTT
TRBJ1-3 | NA | NA | TRBV27 | CASSWTASGNTIYF | TGTGCCAGCAGTTGGACAGCCTCTGGAAACACCATATATTTT
TRBJ1-4 | TRBD1 | NA | TRBV6-6 | CASLRDSLTTNEKLFF | TGTGCCAGCCTCAGGGACAGTCTAACAACTAATGAAAAACTGTTTTTT
TRBJ1-2 | TRBD1 | NA | TRBV6-2/TRBV6-3 | CASSRQGRDGYTF | TGTGCCAGCAGCAGACAGGGGAGGGATGGCTACACCTTC
TRBJ1-2 | TRBD1 | NA | TRBV4-1 | CASSRQGGYGYTF | TGCGCCAGCAGCCGACAGGGTGGCTATGGCTACACCTTC
TRBJ2-1 | NA | NA | TRBV29-1 | CSVEGRGPYNEQFF | TGCAGCGTTGAAGGGCGGGGGCCATACAATGAGCAGTTCTTC
TRBJ1-2 | TRBD1 | NA | TRBV6-6 | CASSQSFQDRGYPQPRGYTF | TGTGCCAGCAGTCAAAGCTTCCAGGACAGGGGGTATCCACAACCCCGCGGCTACACCTTC
TRBJ2-3 | TRBD1 | once | TRBV5-1 | CASRQSRAGGAADTQYF | TGCGCCAGCAGACAATCTCGGGCAGGGGGCGCCGCAGATACGCAGTATTTT
TRBJ2-7 | TRBD2 | NA | TRBV3-1/TRBV3-2 | CASSLLTRGRAVDEQYF | TGTGCCAGCAGCCTATTAACGCGCGGGAGGGCGGTCGACGAGCAGTACTTC
TRBJ1-2 | NA | few | TRBV5-1 | CASSIGQRGYTF | TGCGCCAGCAGCATAGGACAGCGGGGCTACACCTTC
TRBJ2-2 | NA | NA | TRBV13 | CASSRLRLNTGELFF | TGTGCCAGCAGCCGCCTCAGGCTGAACACCGGGGAGCTGTTTTTT
TRBJ2-7 | TRBD2 | NA | TRBV15 | CATSKGRAALAASYEQYF | TGTGCCACCAGCAAGGGACGGGCGGCTCTAGCGGCCTCCTACGAGCAGTACTTC
TRBJ2-2 | TRBD2 | NA | TRBV27 | CASRPGRGGTAGELFF | TGTGCCAGCCGCCCTGGGCGGGGGGGGACGGCCGGGGAGCTGTTTTTT
TRBJ2-2 | TRBD1 | NA | TRBV11-2 | CASSFTTGFGSGELFF | TGTGCCAGCAGCTTTACGACAGGGTTCGGCTCCGGGGAGCTGTTTTTT
TRBJ2-1 | NA | NA | TRBV11-2 | CASSSFSYNEQFF | TGTGCCAGCAGCTCGTTTTCCTACAATGAGCAGTTCTTC
TRBJ1-2 | NA | NA | TRBV7-8 | CASSQYPGGYTF | TGTGCCAGCAGCCAATACCCGGGAGGCTACACCTTC
TRBJ2-7 | TRBD2 | NA | TRBV4-1 | CASSRGLAGVSEQYF | TGCGCCAGCAGCCGGGGACTAGCGGGAGTAAGCGAGCAGTACTTC
TRBJ1-2 | NA | NA | TRBV7-9 | CASSLSNYHYGYTF | TGTGCCAGCAGCTTGAGTAACTACCACTATGGCTACACCTTC
TRBJ1-1 | TRBD1 | NA | TRBV30 | CAWNRDRGVSEAFF | TGTGCCTGGAATCGAGACAGGGGAGTTTCTGAAGCTTTCTTT
TRBJ1-3 | TRBD1 | NA | TRBV6-6 | CASSYFRTGAGNTIYF | TGTGCCAGCAGTTACTTTCGGACAGGGGCGGGAAACACCATATATTTT
TRBJ2-1 | NA | NA | TRBV18 | CASNERSSLAYNEQFF | TGTGCCTCGAATGAAAGGTCCTCCTTAGCTTACAATGAGCAGTTCTTC
TRBJ2-1 | NA | once | TRBV6-6 | CASSPLAFSGLTSGNEQFF | TGTGCCAGCAGTCCGCTCGCCTTTAGCGGCCTTACCTCGGGGAATGAGCAGTTCTTC
TRBJ2-3 | TRBD1 | NA | TRBV2 | CASIITGTGTDTQYF | TGTGCCAGCATTATCACGGGGACAGGAACAGATACGCAGTATTTT
TRBJ2-1 | TRBD2 | NA | TRBV11-3 | CASSSLTSGINEQFF | TGTGCCAGCAGCTCCTTAACTAGCGGCATTAATGAGCAGTTCTTC
TRBJ1-1 | NA | few | TRBV7-8 | CASSLGGPNTEAFF | TGTGCCAGCAGCTTAGGAGGGCCGAACACTGAAGCTTTCTTT
TRBJ2-1 | TRBD2 | NA | TRBV7-3 | CASRSTSGIEQFF | TGTGCCAGCAGGTCGACTAGCGGAATTGAGCAGTTCTTC
TRBJ2-7 | NA | NA | TRBV5-8 | CASRTGQLLAYEQYF | TGTGCCAGCAGGACGGGACAATTGCTAGCCTACGAGCAGTACTTC
TRBJ2-5 | NA | NA | TRBV20-1 | CSASGQGRETQYF | TGCAGTGCTAGTGGGCAGGGGAGAGAGACCCAGTACTTC
TRBJ1-4 | NA | NA | TRBV12-3/TRBV12-4 | CASSYRFEKLFF | TGTGCCAGCAGTTATCGGTTTGAAAAACTGTTTTTT